What follows are 3 T cell receptor beta chains derived from one specimen sequenced in a study of cytomegalovirus exposure and HLA in healthy donors. Researchers ran the PCR with 60 Vbeta and 13 Jbeta primers. Some clones are missing from TCRdb's copy, which holds only in-frame ones; the method was immunoSEQ multiplex PCR. The repertoire has fewer than 150,000 clones, 80% of them found once; the top ten carry under 7.5%. Input material: PBMCs. The receptors shown here come from a man in his forties or fifties in good health and CMV-seropositive.

V usage is TRBV29-1 and J usage is TRBJ1-5; D unclear. V was pared by 7 bases and J by 0 bases, with 16 bases between. Per the germline V gene, CDR1 is SQVTM and CDR2 is ANQGSEA. The CDR3 is 15 amino acids. DNA for the CDR3: TGCAGCGCCGAGGAGGGTGGAGATAGCAATCAGCCCCAGCATTTT. It specifies CSAEEGGDSNQPQHF.

The sample holds one count of this clone. CDR3 loop: CASSLGAVSHEQYF. The CDR3 nucleotides read TGTGCCAGCAGTTTAGGGGCGGTATCCCACGAGCAGTACTTC. The rearrangement uses TRBV27 and TRBJ2-7; TRBD1 might be the D (5 bases). With 2 bases removed from V and 5 bases from J, the gap between germline ends came to 13 bases. The CDR3 runs to 14 residues. CDR1 is MNHEY, CDR2 SMNVEV, per germline (reference sequence).

The genes are TRBV20-1 and TRBJ1-1; no firm D call. This CDR3 has 11 amino acids. Germline values: CDR1 DFQATT, CDR2 SNEGSKA (reference sequence). V lost 1 base, J lost 4 bases, and 4 bases lay in between. The CDR3 sequence: CSARARTEAFF. CDR3 nucleotides: TGCAGTGCTAGAGCCCGCACTGAAGCTTTCTTT.